This is a list of T cell receptor beta chains from one sample in a study of blood T cell repertoires in COVID-19. Profiled with immunoSEQ multiplex PCR; TCRdb holds only in-frame clones, not every one. The data show hundreds of thousands of clones, with 70% to 90% seen just once and approximately 4.8% held by the top ten. The sample comprised peripheral blood. The receptors come from a man aged 50 or older with acute or convalescent COVID-19. Each CDR3 is given with its conserved first and last residue. Fields, in order: J gene, D gene, clone size, V gene, CDR3 DNA, CDR3 protein. D genes are given only for firm matches. Part of the rows lack a size; the others show once, few, many or a class for expanded clones.

>TRBJ2-3|NA|NA|TRBV5-4
TGTGCCAGCAGCTTGGGTGGGAGGACAGATACGCAGTATTTT
CASSLGGRTDTQYF
>TRBJ1-6|NA|NA|TRBV11-2
TGTGCCAGCAGCTTAGCCAGGGCTAATTCACCCCTCCACTTT
CASSLARANSPLHF
>TRBJ1-2|NA|NA|TRBV11-2
TGTGCCAGCAGCTTAGCTTTGGGCAGGGGAAAGACTAGCTACACCTTC
CASSLALGRGKTSYTF
>TRBJ2-2|NA|once|TRBV18
TGTGCCAGCTCATTCTCCAGGGGGAACACCGGGGAGCTGTTTTTT
CASSFSRGNTGELFF
>TRBJ2-3|TRBD2|NA|TRBV5-1
TGCGCCAGCAGCCCGGCAGCGGGGGGGCCGCAAGATACGCAGTATTTT
CASSPAAGGPQDTQYF
>TRBJ1-2|TRBD1|once|TRBV6-2/TRBV6-3
TGTGCCAGCAGCTCGGACAGGGAGCATGGCTACACCTTC
CASSSDREHGYTF
>TRBJ2-5|TRBD2|NA|TRBV7-7
TGTGCCAGCAGCTTGGGGCTAGCGGGGATTCAAGAGACCCAGTACTTC
CASSLGLAGIQETQYF
>TRBJ1-1|NA|NA|TRBV6-5
TGTGCCAGCAGTTATATGGGGCAGAACACTGAAGCTTTCTTT
CASSYMGQNTEAFF
>TRBJ1-5|TRBD1|once|TRBV4-1
TGCGCCAGCAGCCAAGTAAGCAGGGGGCGGGATCAGCCCCAGCATTTT
CASSQVSRGRDQPQHF
>TRBJ1-2|NA|NA|TRBV27
TGTGCCAGCAGTGTCGGGAATAGCTATGGCTACACCTTC
CASSVGNSYGYTF
>TRBJ1-1|NA|NA|TRBV7-9
TGTGCCAGCAGCTTAGACGGAGGCACTGAAGCTTTCTTT
CASSLDGGTEAFF
>TRBJ1-5|NA|NA|TRBV18
TGTGCCAGCTCACAAGGGACACTACCTAATCAGCCCCAGCATTTT
CASSQGTLPNQPQHF
>TRBJ1-3|NA|NA|TRBV10-1
TGCGCCAGCAGTATGACAGGATCTGGAAACACCATATATTTT
CASSMTGSGNTIYF
>TRBJ1-2|NA|NA|TRBV29-1
TGCAGCGTTTTCCTCGGGGTGGGGGGAGGCTACACCTTC
CSVFLGVGGGYTF
>TRBJ1-2|NA|NA|TRBV27
TGTGCCAGCTCTGACAGCTCGATTGGTAAACTCGGCTATGGCTACACCTTC
CASSDSSIGKLGYGYTF
>TRBJ1-2|TRBD1|NA|TRBV6-5
TGTGCCAGCCTAGGGACAGGGTATGGCTACACCTTC
CASLGTGYGYTF
>TRBJ1-1|NA|NA|TRBV20-1
TGCAGTGCTAGTGGGGAGAGAGCTTTCTTT
CSASGERAFF
>TRBJ1-1|NA|NA|TRBV13
TGTGCCAGCAGCCTGCGCAGGGACACTGAAGCTTTCTTT
CASSLRRDTEAFF
>TRBJ2-5|TRBD1|NA|TRBV5-5
TGTGCCAGCAGCCTGCCTTACAGGGGACAAGAGACCCAGTACTTC
CASSLPYRGQETQYF
>TRBJ1-2|NA|NA|TRBV3-1/TRBV3-2
TGTGCCAGCAGCCAAACCCCTGGGGGCGGCTACACCTTC
CASSQTPGGGYTF
>TRBJ2-2|NA|NA|TRBV2
TGTGCCACCCGGGCGCAGGGTACTGCCGGGGAGCTGTTTTTT
CATRAQGTAGELFF
>TRBJ2-7|TRBD2|NA|TRBV18
TGTGCCAGCTCACCAGCGGGGGAAGAGCAGTACTTC
CASSPAGEEQYF
>TRBJ1-1|NA|NA|TRBV29-1
TGCAGCGTTGTCCAGGGGAACACTGAAGCTTTCTTT
CSVVQGNTEAFF
>TRBJ1-2|NA|NA|TRBV12-3/TRBV12-4
TGTGCCAGTCAAGACGGGAACTATGGCTACACCTTC
CASQDGNYGYTF
>TRBJ1-1|NA|few|TRBV18
TGTGCCAGCTCGGAGGGAGAGAACACTGAAGCTTTCTTT
CASSEGENTEAFF
>TRBJ2-1|NA|NA|TRBV7-9
TGTGCCAGCAGCTTAGCAGGGGGTAGGTACAATGAGCAGTTCTTC
CASSLAGGRYNEQFF
>TRBJ1-6|NA|NA|TRBV5-4
TGTGCCAGCAGCTCCGCCTATAATTCACCCCTCCACTTT
CASSSAYNSPLHF
>TRBJ2-7|NA|NA|TRBV3-1/TRBV3-2
TGTGCCAGCAGCAGGACAGAATCCTACGAGCAGTACTTC
CASSRTESYEQYF
>TRBJ2-5|NA|once|TRBV12-3/TRBV12-4
TGTGCCACCCGCAGAATTCAAGAGACCCAGTACTTC
CATRRIQETQYF
>TRBJ2-1|NA|NA|TRBV27
TGTGCCAGCAGAGCGACAGACTCCTACAATGAGCAGTTCTTC
CASRATDSYNEQFF
>TRBJ2-1|NA|NA|TRBV5-1
TGCGCCAGCAGCTTGGGACAACTGATCTCCTACAATGAGCAGTTCTTC
CASSLGQLISYNEQFF
>TRBJ1-1|TRBD1|NA|TRBV6-5
TGTGCCAGCAGTCTGACAGGGGTGAACACTGAAGCTTTCTTT
CASSLTGVNTEAFF
>TRBJ2-4|NA|once|TRBV5-1
TGCGCCAGCAGCTCACAGGGCGCAGCCAAAAACATTCAGTACTTC
CASSSQGAAKNIQYF
>TRBJ1-2|NA|NA|TRBV30
TGTGCCTGGAGTGTAGGGGGGGGAAACTATGGCTACACCTTC
CAWSVGGGNYGYTF
>TRBJ1-5|NA|NA|TRBV7-2
TGTGCCAGCAGCTCGCAGGGGAATCAGCCCCAGCATTTT
CASSSQGNQPQHF
>TRBJ1-2|NA|NA|TRBV6-1
TGTGCCAGCAGTGAAGCGGGGGGGCGCGGTTGGGGCTACACCTTC
CASSEAGGRGWGYTF
>TRBJ2-5|NA|NA|TRBV9
TGTGCCAGCAGCCCCCACATGGCGGTACAAGAGACCCAGTACTTC
CASSPHMAVQETQYF
>TRBJ1-2|NA|NA|TRBV15
TGTGCCACCAGCAGGGCGCAGGGGCATGGCTACACCTTC
CATSRAQGHGYTF
>TRBJ2-5|TRBD1|NA|TRBV2
TGTGCCACAGGGGGTGGCGGATCCGGAGAGACCCAGTACTTC
CATGGGGSGETQYF
>TRBJ2-1|TRBD2|NA|TRBV29-1
TGCAGCGTTGAGCCCCGGAGGGCGGGGGGGCTTTTCTTC
CSVEPRRAGGLFF
>TRBJ1-3|NA|NA|TRBV6-5
TGTGCCAGCAGTTACTCCAGGGCCGGCTCTGGAAACACCATATATTTT
CASSYSRAGSGNTIYF
>TRBJ2-2|TRBD1|NA|TRBV7-8
TGTGCCAGCAGCCAGGACAGGGGTTTAAACACCGGGGAGCTGTTTTTT
CASSQDRGLNTGELFF
>TRBJ2-1|TRBD1|once|TRBV10-3
TGTGCCATCAGTGAGCAGGGACAGGGAGGATTTGGTGAGCAGTTCTTC
CAISEQGQGGFGEQFF
>TRBJ1-5|NA|once|TRBV1
TGCACCAGCAGCCCAAAAACAGGGCGACCTAATCAGCCCCAGCATTTT
CTSSPKTGRPNQPQHF
>TRBJ1-6|NA|NA|TRBV18
TGTGCCAGCTCACCAGCGGGGAATATTAATTCACCCCTCCACTTT
CASSPAGNINSPLHF
>TRBJ1-1|NA|NA|TRBV18
TGTGCCAGCTCACTAGACTCGAGCACTGAAGCTTTCTTT
CASSLDSSTEAFF
>TRBJ1-1|NA|few|TRBV29-1
TGCAGCGCGACCCCGTCCAGGACAGTGCCTGAAGCTTTCTTT
CSATPSRTVPEAFF
>TRBJ2-1|TRBD1|NA|TRBV7-8
TGTGCCAGCAGCTTGAGACAGGGGGCTGGAGAGCAGTTCTTC
CASSLRQGAGEQFF
>TRBJ2-7|NA|NA|TRBV6-2/TRBV6-3
TGTGCCAGCAGTTACTTCAGAGGACAGCACTACGAGCAGTACTTC
CASSYFRGQHYEQYF
>TRBJ1-1|TRBD1|NA|TRBV10-3
TGTGCCAGCGAAGGACAGGGGCTGAACACTGAAGCTTTCTTT
CASEGQGLNTEAFF
>TRBJ2-1|TRBD2|NA|TRBV29-1
TGCAGCGTTGAGACTTATTGGGGGGCTAGCGGGGATAATGAGCAGTTCTTC
CSVETYWGASGDNEQFF
>TRBJ2-5|NA|NA|TRBV5-4
TGTGCCAGCAGCTTTTCGGGGTCCCCCCAAGAGACCCAGTACTTC
CASSFSGSPQETQYF
>TRBJ1-2|NA|NA|TRBV12-3/TRBV12-4
TGTGCCAGCAGTGAACAGGGATATCATGGCTACACCTTC
CASSEQGYHGYTF
>TRBJ1-6|NA|NA|TRBV6-5
TGTGCCAGCGCCACCGGGACTTATAATTCACCCCTCCACTTT
CASATGTYNSPLHF
>TRBJ1-3|NA|NA|TRBV18
TGTGCCAGCTCACCCCCGGGAGGATCTGGAAACACCATATATTTT
CASSPPGGSGNTIYF
>TRBJ1-4|NA|NA|TRBV5-1
TGCGCCAGCAGCTTGGGTGACAGCCTGGCAACTAATGAAAAACTGTTTTTT
CASSLGDSLATNEKLFF